One and the same sample provided the 25 T cell receptor beta chains below, sequenced in a study of T-cell reconstitution after alpha-beta-depleted transplantation in children. Preparation of the TCRbeta library involved a method that used unique molecular identifiers. Each CDR3 protein is one row after TCRdb ran MiXCR on the PCR reads. This table holds hundreds of thousands of distinct CDR3 sequences, around 14% found once. This sample comprised PBMCs, obtained before TCRalphabeta/CD19-depleted stem cell transplant. These receptors were collected from a girl aged 2-10 years with congenital amegakaryocytic thrombocytopenia, due to receive a stem cell transplant.

This clonotype was observed at least ten times. This chain connects TRBV29-1 to TRBJ2-1; 8 nucleotides line up with TRBD2. The CDR3 runs to 12 residues. The germline CDR1 and CDR2 sequences are SQVTM and ANQGSEA. The V and J ends lost 4 bases and 10 bases, in that order; junction bases with no gene match: 6. DNA for the CDR3: TGCAGCGTTGTGATAGCGGGATTGGAGCAGTTCTTC. Its translation: CSVVIAGLEQFF.

This clonotype has at least ten counts. V usage is TRBV15 and J usage is TRBJ2-2; the match to TRBD2 covers 8 bases. V trimming: 4 bases; J trimming: 7 bases; junction bases outside the gene matches: 5. The CDR3 consists of 14 residues. The germline V gene encodes CDR1 LNHNV and CDR2 YYDKDF (reference sequence). The CDR3 is CATSTSGFGGELFF. The CDR3 DNA follows: TGTGCCACCAGCACTAGCGGGTTCGGCGGGGAGCTGTTTTTT.

This clonotype was seen at least ten times. CDR3 DNA: TGCAGCGCCGGTTCGGGCCCCGGGATTGCTTTCTTT. Residues: CSAGSGPGIAFF. The rearrangement links TRBV29-1 to TRBJ1-1; D is unclear. The length of the CDR3 is 12 residues. V was clipped by 7 bases and J by 11 bases, with 20 bases between them. Germline V gene data show CDR1 as SQVTM and CDR2 as ANQGSEA.

This clonotype was found many times. The rearrangement joins TRBV5-1 to TRBJ2-1, with D possibly being TRBD1 (5 bases). In germline, CDR1 is SGHRS, CDR2 YFSETQ. This CDR3 has 18 residues. V dropped 0 bases and J dropped 1 base, with 17 bases sitting between them. CDR3 in amino acids: CASSLDVWGLTSYNEQFF. CDR3 DNA sequence: TGCGCCAGCAGCTTGGACGTGTGGGGCTTGACATCCTACAATGAGCAGTTCTTC.

This clonotype was observed a few times. The rearrangement links TRBV6-1 to TRBJ2-1; D is perhaps TRBD2 (5 bases). V lost 6 bases to trimming and J lost 0 bases, with 15 bases between them. The CDR3 spans 16 residues. Germline lookup yields CDR1 MNHNS and CDR2 SASEGT. CDR3 amino acids: CASSPHGVSSYNEQFF. CDR3 DNA: TGTGCCAGCAGCCCCCACGGGGTGAGCTCCTACAATGAGCAGTTCTTC.

In its sample, this clonotype was seen a few times. V and J are TRBV12-3 or TRBV12-4 and TRBJ2-7; D is ambiguous. V dropped 5 bases and J dropped 6 bases, with 20 bases sitting between them. This CDR3 region has 15 residues. CDR3 nucleotide sequence: TGTGCCAGCAGTCCTCAGGCGACCCTACCAACCGAGCAGTACTTC. Protein: CASSPQATLPTEQYF.

The V and J genes are TRBV6-5 and TRBJ1-3, with D perhaps TRBD1 (5 bases). The germline gives CDR1 MNHEY, CDR2 SVGAGI. V lost 10 bases and J lost 0, with 19 bases in between. The CDR3 extends over 16 amino acids. The CDR3: CATSSYWGSSGNTIYF. The CDR3 bases are TGTGCCACCAGCAGTTACTGGGGGTCCTCTGGAAACACCATATATTTT.

This clonotype has ten or more counts. The chain has TRBV5-5 and TRBJ2-2; D not certain. Germline assignment: CDR1 SGHKS and CDR2 YYEKEE (reference sequence). The CDR3 has 13 residues. Trimming stripped 1 base from V and 6 bases from J, with 7 bases between. Here the CDR3 reads CASSLPGPGELFF. The CDR3 DNA reads TGTGCCAGCAGCTTGCCCGGGCCCGGGGAGCTGTTTTTT.

This clonotype was detected ten times or more. V and J are TRBV20-1 and TRBJ2-3; 7 bases are shared with TRBD2. The germline gives CDR1 DFQATT, CDR2 SNEGSKA (reference sequence). The J segment lost 8 bases and the V segment lost 0 bases, leaving 8 bases of the junction unmatched. The CDR3 runs to 14 residues. The CDR3 DNA is TGCAGTGCTAGAGACCGACTAGCTGAATTTACGCAGTATTTT. Amino acid sequence: CSARDRLAEFTQYF.

This clonotype was picked up many times. V is TRBV28 and J is TRBJ1-5, with no clear D. The germline V gene encodes CDR1 MDHEN and CDR2 SYDVKM. The CDR3 extends over 15 amino acids. V dropped 2 bases and J dropped 0 bases, with 8 bases sitting between them. DNA of the CDR3: TGTGCCAGCAGTTTACCCCTGAATAGCAATCAGCCCCAGCATTTT. Protein: CASSLPLNSNQPQHF.

This clonotype has ten or more counts. V usage is TRBV7-6 and J usage is TRBJ1-6; D unclear. Germline values: CDR1 SGHVS, CDR2 FNYEAQ. V was shortened by 2 bases and J by 7 bases, with 9 bases between the two germline ends. CDR3 length: 14 residues. CDR3 DNA sequence: TGTGCCAGCAGCTTACGTCCCTTAAATTCACCCCTCCACTTT. Its translation is CASSLRPLNSPLHF. The full variable domain, with the rest looked up from reference TRBV7-6 and TRBJ1-6, is GAGVSQSPRYKVTKRGQDVALRCDPISGHVSLYWYRQALGQGPEFLTYFNYEAQQDKSGLPNDRFSAERPEGSISTLTIQRTEQRDSAMYRCASSLRPLNSPLHFGNGTRLTVT.

Concerning this clonotype: This could be a read error, since a much larger clone is one nucleotide away. V usage is TRBV5-1 and J usage is TRBJ2-3; perhaps TRBD1 as D (6 bases). This CDR3 spans 16 amino acids. Germline-derived CDR1 and CDR2 are SGHRS and YFSETQ. The ends were cut back, 2 bases at V and 4 bases at J, with 17 bases in the middle. CDR3 nucleotides: TGCGCCAGCAGCTTTATCGATACAGGGATCCCAGATACGCAGTATTTT. It translates to CASSFIDTGIPDTQYF. The full variable domain, completed using reference TRBV5-1 and TRBJ2-3, is KAGVTQTPRYLIKTRGQQVTLSCSPISGHRSVSWYQQTPGQGLQFLFEYFSETQRNKGNFPGRFSGRQFSNSRSEMNVSTLELGDSALYLCASSFIDTGIPDTQYFGPGTRLTVL.

In regard to this clonotype: This could be a read error, since a much larger clone is one nucleotide away. The chain carries TRBV10-3 and TRBJ2-1; D is uncertain. CDR1 is ENHRY, CDR2 SYGVKD, per germline. The CDR3 extends over 11 amino acids. As DNA, the CDR3 is TGTTCCATCAGTGAGTCCAATGAGCAGTTCTTC. Translated: CSISESNEQFF.

This clonotype was recorded many times. This chain joins TRBV4-1 and TRBJ2-3; possible D gene TRBD2, 5 bases. The CDR3 has 15 amino acids. Germline CDR1 and CDR2: MGHRA and YSYEKL. Trimming shortened V by 1 base and J by 0 bases, and 8 bases separated the two germline ends. The CDR3 DNA sequence: TGCGCCAGCAGCCAAGGGGAGACTAGCACAGATACGCAGTATTTT. Its protein is CASSQGETSTDTQYF.

This clonotype was seen more than once but under ten times. The chain links TRBV7-7 to TRBJ1-1; no clear D gene. This CDR3 is built from 13 residues. The V end was cut by 5 bases, the J end by 1 base, with 8 bases between. Germline lookup yields CDR1 SSHAT and CDR2 FNYEAQ (reference sequence). The CDR3 loop reads CASSAQQNTEAFF. In DNA, the CDR3 is TGTGCCAGCAGCGCCCAGCAGAACACTGAAGCTTTCTTT.

The chain recombines TRBV12-3 or TRBV12-4 with TRBJ2-7, with D perhaps matching TRBD2 (5 bases). The CDR3 spans 14 residues. The germline V and J ends were trimmed by 2 bases and 2 bases, with 10 bases remaining between them. Here the CDR3 reads CASSLIAAAYEQYF. For the CDR3, the DNA is TGTGCCAGCAGTTTAATTGCAGCGGCCTACGAGCAGTACTTC.

This clonotype appeared a few times. One end of the junction varies from germline; a read error may be responsible. DNA of the CDR3: TGCTGTGCTAGAGATATCGAGGTCGCGTTCTCCTACGAGCAGTACTTC. It specifies CCARDIEVAFSYEQYF. This chain joins TRBV20-1 and TRBJ2-7; the D is unclear. Germline V gives CDR1 DFQATT, CDR2 SNEGSKA (reference sequence). The CDR3 has 16 amino acids.

Concerning this clonotype itself: A much larger clone is a single base away; this may be a read error. V usage is TRBV5-1 and J usage is TRBJ2-3, with a tentative D call TRBD2 (6 bases). The length of the CDR3 is 16 residues. The germline V gene encodes CDR1 SGHRS and CDR2 YFSETQ. The CDR3 DNA reads TGCGCCAGCAGCCCGCGGGGAGCCTCTAGCACAGATATGCAGTATTTT. This encodes CASSPRGASSTDMQYF.

This clonotype came up a few times. This chain joins TRBV7-3 and TRBJ2-1, with 11 bases identical to TRBD2. V dropped 5 bases and J dropped 1; count of bases not matched to a gene: 4. This CDR3 is 16 amino acids long. The V gene's germline CDR1 is SGHTA and CDR2 FQGTGA. CDR3 amino acids: CASSPGLAESYNEQFF. The CDR3, as DNA: TGTGCCAGCAGCCCGGGACTAGCGGAATCCTACAATGAGCAGTTCTTC.

The rearrangement links TRBV19 to TRBJ2-2; D remains ambiguous. This CDR3 is 13 amino acids long. Trimming took off 7 bases at V and 4 bases at J, with 10 bases between the two ends. Per the germline V gene, CDR1 is LNHDA and CDR2 is SQIVND (reference sequence). The DNA of the CDR3 is TGTGCCAGTAACCCAAGGTCCACCGGGGAGCTGTTTTTT. Encoded protein: CASNPRSTGELFF.

This clonotype turned up a few times. V and J are TRBV20-1 and TRBJ1-2; D might be TRBD1 (5 bases). CDR3 length equals 12 residues. V lost 6 bases, J lost 2 bases, and 10 bases lay in between. CDR1 and CDR2 (germline): DFQATT, SNEGSKA (reference sequence). The CDR3 loop reads CSADGTNYGYTF. The CDR3 DNA reads as TGCAGTGCCGACGGGACCAACTATGGCTACACCTTC.

This chain joins TRBV7-8 and TRBJ2-3; 14 bases fit TRBD2. Looked up from germline, CDR1 is SGHVS and CDR2 is FQNEAQ. This CDR3 contains 17 residues. With V trimmed by 4 bases and J by 4 bases, 7 bases remained unmatched. The CDR3 sequence: CASSSRTSGRWADTQYF. DNA of the CDR3: TGTGCCAGCAGCTCTCGGACTAGCGGGAGGTGGGCAGATACGCAGTATTTT.

Only a few counts were recorded for this clonotype. This chain joins TRBV20-1 and TRBJ2-1; D remains unclear. The V end was cut by 1 base, the J end by 3 bases, with 7 bases between. From germline, CDR1 is DFQATT and CDR2 SNEGSKA (reference sequence). The CDR3 runs 13 residues. The CDR3 sequence: CSARGIDYNEQFF. CDR3 in DNA: TGCAGTGCTAGAGGAATCGACTACAATGAGCAGTTCTTC.

J is TRBJ2-1 and V is TRBV12-5; a weak D match, TRBD2 (6 bases). The CDR3 has 15 amino acids. Deletions cut 3 bases from V and 4 bases from J, with 13 bases between. The germline gives CDR1 LGHNT, CDR2 FRNRAP. CDR3 sequence (DNA): TGTGCTAGTGGTTTCGACGCGGGGTCTTACAATGAGCAGTTCTTC. Residues: CASGFDAGSYNEQFF.

This clonotype was seen ten or more times. J is TRBJ1-2 and V is TRBV27, with D uncertain. Germline values: CDR1 MNHEY, CDR2 SMNVEV (reference sequence). With 7 bases removed from V and 10 bases from J, the gap between germline ends came to 13 bases. This CDR3 comprises 11 residues. The CDR3 sequence is CASKGNGDYTF. The CDR3 DNA reads as TGTGCCAGCAAAGGGAACGGGGACTACACCTTC.